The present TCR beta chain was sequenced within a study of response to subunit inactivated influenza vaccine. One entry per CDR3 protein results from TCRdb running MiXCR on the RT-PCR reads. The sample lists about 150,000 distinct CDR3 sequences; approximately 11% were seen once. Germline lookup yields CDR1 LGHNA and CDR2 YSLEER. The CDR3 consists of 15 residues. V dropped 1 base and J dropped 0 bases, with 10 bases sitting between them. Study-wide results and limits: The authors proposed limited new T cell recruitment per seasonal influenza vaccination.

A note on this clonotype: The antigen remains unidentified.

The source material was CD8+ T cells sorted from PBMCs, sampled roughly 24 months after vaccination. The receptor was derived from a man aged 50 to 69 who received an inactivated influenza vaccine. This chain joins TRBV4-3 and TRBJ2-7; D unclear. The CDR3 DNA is TGCGCCAGCAGCCAAGGCGACGCGGCCTCCTACGAGCAGTACTTC. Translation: CASSQGDAASYEQYF.